This T cell receptor beta chain was profiled in a study of cytomegalovirus exposure and HLA in healthy donors. Study overall: The Caucasian-associated ancestry cluster contained 81% of the approximately 430 genotyped donors.

The junction had 14 bases not matched to a gene; V was cut back by 5 bases and J by 2 bases. This CDR3 spans 17 amino acids. Germline assignment: CDR1 LNHDA and CDR2 SQIVND (reference sequence). It was with 60 Vbeta and 13 Jbeta primers that the PCR ran. The data were produced by immunoSEQ multiplex PCR, yet TCRdb's version contains in-frame clones alone and is incomplete. The sample has about 140,000 clones, over 70% seen once; the top ten hold 1.1% to 1.5%. With respect to this clone: Its matching antigen is unknown.

General study points: In a later analysis, donors in an Asian-associated ancestry cluster reportedly had fewer N-insertions in productive TCRs than the cohort mean. The study found most TCR sequences rare, yet found some public TCRs in many donors. Earlier analysis found most TCR beta V segments productive about 90% or about 30% of the time.

This chain links TRBV19 with TRBJ2-7; the match to TRBD2 covers 8 bases. This receptor was obtained from a woman aged 35 to 49 in good health and CMV-seronegative. The sample consisted of PBMCs. CDR3 loop: CASSRSSGGRSPYEQYF. CDR3 coding DNA: TGTGCCAGTAGTCGTTCCAGCGGGGGCCGAAGTCCCTACGAGCAGTACTTC.